Following are 18 T cell receptor beta chains from one sample sequenced in a study of blood T cell repertoires in COVID-19. Generated by immunoSEQ multiplex PCR, the TCRdb table keeps only in-frame clones and is missing some. The repertoire consists of some 350,000 clones, with roughly 89% occurring once and the leading ten covering 6.5% to 7%. Sequencing used peripheral blood. The receptor set was obtained from a man younger than 30 with active or convalescent COVID-19.

This clone was observed a single time. The chain combines TRBV9 with TRBJ2-3; 10 nucleotides agree with TRBD2. V dropped 0 bases and J dropped 3; count of bases not matched to a gene: 13. Germline V gives CDR1 SGDLS, CDR2 YYNGEE. The CDR3 is made up of 19 amino acids. The CDR3 sequence is CASSVDPMASGSRTDTQYF. CDR3 DNA: TGTGCCAGCAGCGTAGACCCCATGGCTAGCGGGAGTAGAACAGATACGCAGTATTTT. Complete variable domain (other parts from reference TRBV9 and TRBJ2-3): DSGVTQTPKHLITATGQRVTLRCSPRSGDLSVYWYQQSLDQGLQFLIQYYNGEERAKGNILERFSAQQFPDLHSELNLSSLELGDSALYFCASSVDPMASGSRTDTQYFGPGTRLTVL.

V gene TRBV4-2 combines with J gene TRBJ2-5, with unresolved D. V was trimmed by 0 bases and J by 5 bases, leaving 7 bases between them. The length of the CDR3 is 13 residues. Looked up from germline, CDR1 is LGHNA and CDR2 is YNFKEQ. CDR3 sequence: CASSQDLQETQYF. The CDR3 nucleotides are TGTGCCAGCAGCCAAGACCTACAGGAGACCCAGTACTTC.

V and J are TRBV2 and TRBJ1-6; D is undetermined. The ends were cut back, 9 bases at V and 5 bases at J, with 23 bases in the middle. The CDR3 is made up of 17 amino acids. CDR1 is SNHLY and CDR2 is FYNNEI in the germline V gene. For the CDR3, the DNA is TGTGCCAGTAGGAGGTCCTGGTTTAGAGGAAATAATTCACCCCTCCACTTT. Translating it yields CASRRSWFRGNNSPLHF.

The CDR3 here is CASSLRTELEQYF. CDR3 DNA: TGTGCCAGCAGCCTCCGGACTGAACTCGAGCAGTACTTC. This chain connects TRBV7-3 to TRBJ2-7; a possible D gene is TRBD2 (5 bases). Trimming left V 5 bases short and J 6 bases short, with 14 bases between. Germline-derived CDR1 and CDR2 are SGHTA and FQGTGA. CDR3 length: 13 residues.

The J gene is TRBJ2-2, the V gene TRBV19; maybe TRBD2 (6 bases). The V end lost 4 bases, the J end lost 6 bases, and 9 bases lay between the germline ends. This CDR3 is 13 amino acids long. CDR1 is LNHDA and CDR2 is SQIVND in the germline V gene (reference sequence). CDR3 bases: TGTGCCAGTAGTACCCGGGGGTCCGGGGAGCTGTTTTTT. Amino acids: CASSTRGSGELFF.

The rearrangement links TRBV9 to TRBJ2-7, with D perhaps TRBD2 (6 bases). This CDR3 is 17 amino acids long. Germline V CDR1 and CDR2: SGDLS, YYNGEE. V shed 0 bases and J shed 2 bases, with 18 bases lying between them. The CDR3 DNA sequence: TGTGCCAGCAGCGTAGCAATCAGTGGGTGGGGGGCCTACGAGCAGTACTTC. Protein product: CASSVAISGWGAYEQYF.

This clone was observed a single time. This sequence joins TRBV11-2 and TRBJ1-4; TRBD1 might be the D (6 bases). V lost 5 bases to trimming and J lost 7 bases, with 23 bases between them. This CDR3 is 17 amino acids long. Germline V gives CDR1 SGHAT, CDR2 FQNNGV. This chain's CDR3 is CASSPSAWGGPVEKLFF. CDR3 DNA sequence: TGTGCCAGCAGCCCCTCCGCGTGGGGGGGGCCAGTTGAAAAACTGTTTTTT.

J is TRBJ2-7 and V is TRBV24-1; 9 bases align to TRBD1. From germline, CDR1 is KGHDR and CDR2 SFDVKD. The CDR3 sequence is 15 residues long. Trimming took 2 bases from V and 5 from J; bases not matched to a gene: 6. The CDR3 loop is CATSDWGQGNHEQYF. The CDR3 region has the DNA TGTGCCACCAGTGATTGGGGACAGGGTAATCACGAGCAGTACTTC.

This CDR3 is CASRSFGTSTYEQYF. In DNA, the CDR3 is TGTGCCAGCAGATCCTTCGGGACATCAACCTACGAGCAGTACTTC. The V gene is TRBV28, the J gene TRBJ2-7, with a possible D match to TRBD1 (6 bases). The CDR3 spans 15 residues. Germline assignment: CDR1 MDHEN and CDR2 SYDVKM. Trimming removed 6 bases from V and 2 bases from J, with 17 bases in between.

This chain uses TRBV5-1 with TRBJ1-1, with D tentatively TRBD1 (6 bases). The germline V gene encodes CDR1 SGHRS and CDR2 YFSETQ. V lost 0 bases and J 2 bases, leaving 20 bases between the germline ends. CDR3 length equals 18 residues. CDR3 sequence reads: CASSLDSGAKKFNTEAFF. In DNA form, the CDR3 reads TGCGCCAGCAGCTTGGATTCAGGGGCCAAAAAATTTAACACTGAAGCTTTCTTT.

This chain links TRBV19 with TRBJ1-6, with TRBD1 matching over 8 bases. J was trimmed by 9 bases and V by 3 bases; bases with no gene match: 4. The CDR3 has 14 residues. Germline assignment: CDR1 LNHDA and CDR2 SQIVND (reference sequence). CDR3 sequence: CASSILTGGSPLHF. The CDR3 DNA sequence: TGTGCCAGTAGTATTTTAACAGGGGGTTCACCCCTCCACTTT.

The V gene is TRBV6-5, the J gene TRBJ2-3; TRBD2 matches at 10 bases. The V gene's germline CDR1 is MNHEY and CDR2 SVGAGI. V shed 4 bases, J shed 3 bases, and the junction held 7 bases outside the gene matches. CDR3 length: 16 residues. CDR3 in amino acids: CASSSPAGGVTDTQYF. The CDR3 DNA sequence: TGTGCCAGCAGTTCCCCAGCGGGGGGGGTAACAGATACGCAGTATTTT.

The table lists this clone with a count of one. The rearrangement uses TRBV30 and TRBJ1-3; maybe TRBD1 (6 bases). The germline V and J ends were trimmed by 3 bases and 0 bases, with 15 bases remaining between them. Per the germline V gene, CDR1 is GTSNPN and CDR2 is SVGIG (reference sequence). The length of the CDR3 is 16 residues. This CDR3 is CAWRDSHQSSGNTIYF. The CDR3 region has the DNA TGTGCCTGGAGGGACAGCCACCAGAGCTCTGGAAACACCATATATTTT.

V usage is TRBV9 and J usage is TRBJ2-1, with D tentatively TRBD1 (6 bases). CDR3 length: 15 amino acids. CDR1 and CDR2 from the germline V gene are SGDLS and YYNGEE. Trimming cost V 0 bases and J 2 bases, with 9 bases left between them. CDR3 residues: CASSVAGATYNEQFF. The CDR3 bases are TGTGCCAGCAGCGTAGCAGGGGCCACCTACAATGAGCAGTTCTTC. Full variable domain (outside the CDR3, taken from reference TRBV9 and TRBJ2-1): DSGVTQTPKHLITATGQRVTLRCSPRSGDLSVYWYQQSLDQGLQFLIQYYNGEERAKGNILERFSAQQFPDLHSELNLSSLELGDSALYFCASSVAGATYNEQFFGPGTRLTVL.

The rearrangement uses TRBV7-8 and TRBJ1-4, with D maybe TRBD1 (6 bases). Trimming stripped 1 base from V and 3 bases from J, with 18 bases between. The length of the CDR3 is 18 residues. Germline V gene lookup returns CDR1 SGHVS and CDR2 FQNEAQ. CDR3 coding DNA: TGTGCCAGCAGCTTAGTCCGGACAGCTAACCCAGCTAATGAAAAACTGTTTTTT. It yields the protein CASSLVRTANPANEKLFF.

The chain employs TRBV28 and TRBJ2-1; TRBD2 agrees at 11 bases. Trimming at V came to 4 bases and at J to 4 bases, leaving 6 bases not matched to a gene. Looked up from germline, CDR1 is MDHEN and CDR2 is SYDVKM. This CDR3 has 16 residues. The CDR3 DNA sequence: TGTGCCAGCAGTTCACAGGCTAGCGGGAGGTACAATGAGCAGTTCTTC. Protein: CASSSQASGRYNEQFF.

This clone was seen just once. CDR3 DNA: TGTGCCAGCAGCCCAGGACTAGCGGGGTCCGGGGAGCTGTTTTTT. It encodes CASSPGLAGSGELFF. This chain joins TRBV7-3 and TRBJ2-2; 12 nucleotides align to TRBD2. CDR1 SGHTA and CDR2 FQGTGA come from the germline V gene. V lost 5 bases to trimming and J lost 6 bases; unmatched junction nucleotides: 4. This CDR3 comprises 15 residues.

The chain couples TRBV7-2 to TRBJ2-1; 15 bases are shared with TRBD2. CDR1 SGHTA and CDR2 FQGNSA come from the germline V gene. Germline trimming cut 8 bases from V and 9 bases from J; bases unmatched to any gene: 8. CDR3 length equals 15 residues. The CDR3 reads CASGLAGGLYVEQFF. The CDR3 DNA reads TGTGCCAGCGGACTAGCGGGGGGGCTTTACGTTGAGCAGTTCTTC.